The rows below give T cell receptor beta chains drawn from one sample of a study of T cells in Graves' hyperthyroidism and ophthalmopathy. TCRdb independently ran MiXCR on the multiplex PCR reads; one entry per CDR3 protein. The repertoire holds approximately 200,000 distinct CDR3 sequences, 15% to 20% seen once, with roughly two fifths in the top ten. The sample was blood. The receptor source for this set is a man aged 35 to 55 with Graves' hyperthyroidism. The CDR3 runs from the conserved cysteine through the conserved F or W. D genes are given only for firm matches.

CDR3	V	J	D
CAWSTGAATDTQYF	TRBV30	TRBJ2-3	TRBD1
CASRDRDRGAGNTIYF	TRBV6-1	TRBJ1-3	TRBD1
CASGQGGDTDTQYF	TRBV2	TRBJ2-3	.
CSASDMNTDTQYF	TRBV20-1	TRBJ2-3	.
CASSDAAGTGGQPQHF	TRBV6-1	TRBJ1-5	TRBD1
CASRPRGRPDTQYF	TRBV13	TRBJ2-3	.
CASSPHPHGQETQFF	TRBV7-9	.	.
CASRESGGDWDGYTF	TRBV6-1	TRBJ1-2	TRBD1
CSVASGVKNQPQHF	TRBV29-1	TRBJ1-5	.
CASSFWAALGQPQHF	TRBV28	TRBJ1-5	.
CASIQAGGPNNEQFF	TRBV7-8	TRBJ2-1	TRBD2
CASSQGSSGGLYEQYF	TRBV14	TRBJ2-7	TRBD1
CASSLVGWDNSPLHF	TRBV7-2	TRBJ1-6	.
CASSTRLAGEETQYF	TRBV2	TRBJ2-5	TRBD2
CASRIRDRGWYF	TRBV6-1	TRBJ2-5	TRBD1
CSAIGVSYNEQFF	TRBV20-1	TRBJ2-1	.
CASSVSPGTYEQYF	TRBV9	TRBJ2-7	.
CATLLWGAGANVLTF	TRBV28	TRBJ2-6	.
CASSPTEETQYF	TRBV18	TRBJ2-5	.
CAGRTSGGSRADTQYF	TRBV30	TRBJ2-3	TRBD2
CASTPGPSSYNEQFF	TRBV7-9	TRBJ2-1	.
CASSVGARTHSGNTIYF	TRBV9	TRBJ1-3	.
CATSRDPTSGSTDTQYF	TRBV15	TRBJ2-3	TRBD2
CASSHRSASGGDTGELFF	TRBV4-3	TRBJ2-2	TRBD2
CASRRNVDSTNYGYTF	TRBV5-4	TRBJ1-2	.
CAIARQGASYNEQFF	TRBV6-2/TRBV6-3	TRBJ2-1	TRBD1
CSAREAGFTEAFF	TRBV20-1	TRBJ1-1	.
CASSLQDSGSATQYF	TRBV7-8	TRBJ2-5	.
CASSLDRGHEQYF	TRBV11-2	TRBJ2-7	.
CASSQSRGLTETQYF	TRBV7-9	TRBJ2-5	TRBD1
CASSLARQGAREYF	TRBV12-3/TRBV12-4	TRBJ2-7	TRBD1
CASSTGTGASPLHF	TRBV6-1	TRBJ1-6	TRBD1
CASSLTQDTQYF	TRBV7-3	TRBJ2-3	.
CASSLAGTSNGELFF	TRBV6-1	TRBJ2-2	.
CASSGGTRLEQYF	TRBV2	TRBJ2-7	TRBD2
CASSRLAVRDTQYF	TRBV7-3	TRBJ2-3	TRBD2
CASSSQGGYYNEQFF	TRBV6-1	TRBJ2-1	.
CASSLRGGSGANVLTF	TRBV18	TRBJ2-6	.
CASSSPGTMGYTF	TRBV28	TRBJ1-2	.
CSASFPSGGASDTQYF	TRBV20-1	TRBJ2-3	TRBD2
CASSFISGGTQETQYF	TRBV13	TRBJ2-5	TRBD2
CASRSGPSNEKLFF	TRBV5-1	TRBJ1-4	.
CASSRLAGGRYVEQFF	TRBV2	TRBJ2-1	TRBD2
CASSYGAGDYGYTF	TRBV6-6	TRBJ1-2	.
CASSQVALGPGTDTQYF	TRBV4-3	TRBJ2-3	.
CASSPLWRGRGRNNEKLFF	TRBV4-2	TRBJ1-4	TRBD1
CASSLGPSGNYTF	TRBV7-3	TRBJ1-2	.
CASSPQGSVQPQHF	TRBV7-2	TRBJ1-5	.